These 13 T cell receptor beta chains were sequenced from one sample in a study of spatial heterogeneity in lung cancer. Documented time point: blood at routine non-recurrence follow-up after resection. Sequencing was performed on whole RNA extracted from tumor and nontumor lung tissue, or from frozen PBMC, and the material was left unsorted. TCRdb re-derived calls from the 5' RACE reads in MiXCR, one entry per CDR3 protein. The sample includes approximately 27,000 distinct CDR3 sequences, approximately 5.5% of them seen just once. The sequencing here drew on PBMCs, taken at follow-up. These receptor sequences come from a male donor with early-stage non-small cell lung cancer.

In its sample, this clonotype is medium-sized. Its ends do not fully match the called genes, so a read error is possible. This sequence joins TRBV29-1 and TRBJ2-7; D gene ambiguous. The CDR3 totals 11 residues. Germline V gene sequence: CDR1 SQVTM, CDR2 ANQGSEA. Written as DNA, the CDR3 is TGCAGCGTGGAAGGTACCTACGAGCAGTACTTC. Protein product: CSVEGTYEQYF.

The chain is built from TRBV12-3 or TRBV12-4 and TRBJ2-1; tentative D call: TRBD1 (5 bases). Trimming removed 6 bases from V and 9 bases from J, with 9 bases in between. This CDR3 has 11 residues. The CDR3 region is CASSQGSEQFF. The CDR3 DNA follows: TGTGCCAGCAGCCAGGGTTCTGAGCAGTTCTTC.

In this sample, this clonotype turned up many times. This chain joins TRBV20-1 and TRBJ2-1, with 7 bases that match TRBD2. V gave up 4 bases and J gave up 2 bases; unmatched junction bases: 5. CDR1 is DFQATT, CDR2 SNEGSKA, per germline (reference sequence). This CDR3 contains 14 residues. CDR3 protein: CSATGSGPYNEQFF. CDR3 DNA sequence: TGCAGTGCTACCGGTAGCGGGCCCTACAATGAGCAGTTCTTC.

This clonotype was recorded many times. This chain connects TRBV10-3 to TRBJ2-3; D is possibly TRBD1 (6 bases). This CDR3 has 14 amino acids. Germline CDR1 ENHRY, CDR2 SYGVKD. Trimming pared 6 bases from V and 1 base from J, leaving 11 bases between. In nucleotides, the CDR3 is TGTGCCATCAGATCGGGACAAGGCACAGATACGCAGTATTTT. This translates into CAIRSGQGTDTQYF.

In its sample, this clonotype was seen many times. The chain employs TRBV5-1 and TRBJ2-7; 12 nucleotides align to TRBD2. This CDR3 region has 15 residues. Unmatched junction bases numbered 3, after V lost 5 bases and J lost 0 bases. Germline V gene sequence: CDR1 SGHRS, CDR2 YFSETQ. CDR3 sequence (DNA): TGCGCCAGCAGTATACTAGCGGGGGGCTCCTACGAGCAGTACTTC. It encodes CASSILAGGSYEQYF. The whole variable domain, remainder taken from reference TRBV5-1 and TRBJ2-7, is KAGVTQTPRYLIKTRGQQVTLSCSPISGHRSVSWYQQTPGQGLQFLFEYFSETQRNKGNFPGRFSGRQFSNSRSEMNVSTLELGDSALYLCASSILAGGSYEQYFGPGTRLTVT.

This clonotype was counted at least ten times. V gene TRBV10-3 combines with J gene TRBJ2-1; D gene uncertain. V dropped 7 bases and J dropped 3 bases, with 7 bases sitting between them. The CDR3 is 12 residues long. From germline, CDR1 is ENHRY and CDR2 SYGVKD. The CDR3 here is CAIKGNYNEQFF. As DNA, the CDR3 is TGTGCCATCAAGGGAAACTACAATGAGCAGTTCTTC.

V usage is TRBV20-1 and J usage is TRBJ1-4; 7 nucleotides agree with TRBD1. CDR1 DFQATT and CDR2 SNEGSKA come from the germline V gene (reference sequence). This CDR3 has 16 residues. The V gene end was trimmed by 1 base and the J gene end by 1 base; junction bases not matched to a gene: 6. CDR3 loop: CSARGPGQRTNEKLFF. DNA for the CDR3: TGCAGTGCTAGAGGCCCGGGACAGCGAACTAATGAAAAACTGTTTTTT.

This clonotype was found many times. V and J are TRBV7-9 and TRBJ2-7; the D call may be TRBD1 or TRBD2 (5 bases each). Per the germline V gene, CDR1 is SEHNR and CDR2 is FQNEAQ (reference sequence). Trimming took off 7 bases at V and 2 bases at J, with 12 bases between the two ends. The CDR3 consists of 13 residues. The CDR3, as DNA: TGTGCCAGCACCGGGACGGGAACCTACGAGCAGTACTTC. This sequence encodes CASTGTGTYEQYF.

This clonotype was seen ten or more times. The chain links TRBV28 to TRBJ1-5, with D perhaps matching TRBD1 (6 bases). V dropped 5 bases and J dropped 2 bases, with 13 bases sitting between them. The CDR3 runs 15 residues. Germline V gene data show CDR1 as MDHEN and CDR2 as SYDVKM. CDR3 coding DNA: TGTGCCAGCAGTACCGGGACATTAGGCAATCAGCCCCAGCATTTT. It yields the protein CASSTGTLGNQPQHF.

This clonotype came up many times. The rearrangement joins TRBV11-3 to TRBJ1-1, with TRBD1 identical over 7 bases. Germline V lookup: CDR1 SGHNT, CDR2 YENEEA. CDR3 size: 13 residues. The ends lost 5 bases at V and 5 bases at J; junction bases unmatched: 5. The CDR3 DNA follows: TGTGCCAGCAGCCGACAGGGCCAGACTGAAGCTTTCTTT. Its translation is CASSRQGQTEAFF.

The table lists this clonotype with many counts. The chain has TRBV6-6 and TRBJ1-1; a possible D gene is TRBD1 (5 bases). The CDR3 runs 14 residues. V gave up 6 bases and J gave up 7 bases, with 18 bases separating them. CDR1 is MNHNY, CDR2 SVGAGI, per germline (reference sequence). CDR3 sequence: CASRAQGRAIEAFF. The CDR3 DNA reads as TGTGCCAGCAGAGCCCAGGGTCGGGCGATTGAAGCTTTCTTT.

Worth noting for this clonotype: Lacking the conserved final phenylalanine or tryptophan, this CDR3 likely reflects a read error. This sequence joins TRBV12-3 or TRBV12-4 and TRBJ2-2; possible D gene TRBD2, 5 bases. CDR3 length equals 13 residues. The CDR3 here is CASSFRINGKLFL. For the CDR3, the DNA is TGTGCCAGCAGTTTCCGTATTAACGGGAAGCTGTTTTTG.

This chain joins TRBV6-6 and TRBJ1-2; no firm D call. The V end was cut by 6 bases, the J end by 0 bases, with 2 bases between. The CDR3 contains 11 residues. CDR1 is MNHNY and CDR2 is SVGAGI in the germline V gene (reference sequence). The CDR3 reads CASSTNYGYTF. The CDR3 DNA is TGTGCCAGCAGCACTAACTATGGCTACACCTTC.